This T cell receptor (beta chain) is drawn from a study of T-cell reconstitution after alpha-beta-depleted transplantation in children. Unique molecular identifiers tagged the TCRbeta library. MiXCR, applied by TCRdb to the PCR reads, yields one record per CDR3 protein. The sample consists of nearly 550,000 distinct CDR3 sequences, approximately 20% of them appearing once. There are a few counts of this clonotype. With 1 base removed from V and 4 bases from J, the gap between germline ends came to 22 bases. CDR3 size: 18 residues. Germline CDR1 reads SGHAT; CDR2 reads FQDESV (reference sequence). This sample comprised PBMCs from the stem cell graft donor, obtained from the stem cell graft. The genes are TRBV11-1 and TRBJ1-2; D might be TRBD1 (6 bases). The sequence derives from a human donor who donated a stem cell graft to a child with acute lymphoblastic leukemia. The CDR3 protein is CASSLGGAPAGLPYGYTF. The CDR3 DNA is TGTGCCAGCAGCTTAGGGGGGGCGCCGGCGGGCCTTCCCTATGGCTACACCTTC.